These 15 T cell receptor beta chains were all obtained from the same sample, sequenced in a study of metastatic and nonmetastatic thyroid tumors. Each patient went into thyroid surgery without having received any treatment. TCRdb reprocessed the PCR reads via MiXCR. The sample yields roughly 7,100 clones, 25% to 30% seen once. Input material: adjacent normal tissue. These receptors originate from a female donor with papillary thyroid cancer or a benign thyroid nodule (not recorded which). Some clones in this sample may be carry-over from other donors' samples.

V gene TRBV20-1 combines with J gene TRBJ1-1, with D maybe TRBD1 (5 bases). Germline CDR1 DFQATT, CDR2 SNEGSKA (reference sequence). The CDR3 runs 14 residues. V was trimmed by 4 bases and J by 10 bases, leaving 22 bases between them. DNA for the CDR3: TGCAGTGCTACCGCGTTAGTGGGGGAAGGTATAGCTTTCTTT. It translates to CSATALVGEGIAFF.

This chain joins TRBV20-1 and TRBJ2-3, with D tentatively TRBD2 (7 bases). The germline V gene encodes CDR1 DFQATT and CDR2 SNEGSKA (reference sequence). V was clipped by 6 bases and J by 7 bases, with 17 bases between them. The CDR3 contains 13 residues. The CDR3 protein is CSARGRGAHTQYF. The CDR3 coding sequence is TGCAGTGCCCGAGGGAGGGGGGCGCATACGCAGTATTTT.

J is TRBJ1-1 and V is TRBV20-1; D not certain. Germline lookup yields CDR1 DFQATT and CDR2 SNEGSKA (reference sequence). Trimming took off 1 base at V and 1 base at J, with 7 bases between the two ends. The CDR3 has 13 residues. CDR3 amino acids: CSARGTGNTEAFF. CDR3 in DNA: TGCAGTGCTAGAGGTACGGGGAACACTGAAGCTTTCTTT.

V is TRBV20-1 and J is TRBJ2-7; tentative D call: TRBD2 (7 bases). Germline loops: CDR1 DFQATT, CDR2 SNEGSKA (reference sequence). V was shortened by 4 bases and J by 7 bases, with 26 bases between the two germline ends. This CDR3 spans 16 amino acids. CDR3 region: CSATEPQGGLRGEQYF. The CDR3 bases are TGCAGTGCTACAGAGCCTCAGGGAGGGCTAAGGGGGGAGCAGTACTTC.

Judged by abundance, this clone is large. The CDR3 coding sequence is TGTGCCAGCAGGCGGGAACAGGGATCCCCTCCCGAGCAGTACTTC. It translates to CASRREQGSPPEQYF. This rearrangement joins TRBV27 to TRBJ2-7, with D tentatively TRBD1 or TRBD2 (6 bases each). CDR3 length: 15 residues. Germline V CDR1 and CDR2: MNHEY, SMNVEV (reference sequence). V was clipped by 6 bases and J by 6 bases, with 21 bases between them.

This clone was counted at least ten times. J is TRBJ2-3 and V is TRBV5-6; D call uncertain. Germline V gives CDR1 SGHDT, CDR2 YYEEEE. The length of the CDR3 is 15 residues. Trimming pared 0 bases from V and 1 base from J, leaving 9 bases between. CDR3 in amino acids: CASSLVPWGTDTQYF. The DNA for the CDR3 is TGTGCCAGCAGCTTGGTGCCCTGGGGCACAGATACGCAGTATTTT.

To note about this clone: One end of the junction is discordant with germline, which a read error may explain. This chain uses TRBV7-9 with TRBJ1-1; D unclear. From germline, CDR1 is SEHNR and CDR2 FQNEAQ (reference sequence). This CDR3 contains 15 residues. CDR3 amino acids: CAGSLGFQRSTEAFF. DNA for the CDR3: TGTGCCGGCAGCCTAGGTTTTCAGCGGAGCACTGAAGCTTTCTTT.

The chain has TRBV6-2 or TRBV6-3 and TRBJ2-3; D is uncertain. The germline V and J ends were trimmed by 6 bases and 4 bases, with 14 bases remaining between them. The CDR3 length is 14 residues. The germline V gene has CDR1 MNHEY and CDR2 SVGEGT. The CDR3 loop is CASRLPGAPDTQYF. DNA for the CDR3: TGTGCCAGCAGACTCCCGGGTGCGCCAGATACGCAGTATTTT.

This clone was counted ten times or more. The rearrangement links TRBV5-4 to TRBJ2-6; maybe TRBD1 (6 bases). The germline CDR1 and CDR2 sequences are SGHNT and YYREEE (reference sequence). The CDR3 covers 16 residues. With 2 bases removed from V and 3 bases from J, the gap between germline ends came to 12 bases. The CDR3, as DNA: TGTGCCAGCAGCTTTCCAAGGGGGAATGGGGCCAACGTCCTGACTTTC. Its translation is CASSFPRGNGANVLTF.

CDR3 in amino acids: CASRPGQGIGELFF. Here the CDR3 DNA reads TGTGCCAGCAGACCGGGACAGGGGATCGGGGAGCTGTTTTTT. The chain links TRBV5-6 to TRBJ2-2; TRBD1 agrees at 10 bases. This CDR3 region has 14 residues. CDR1 and CDR2 from the germline V gene are SGHDT and YYEEEE. J was trimmed by 7 bases and V by 5 bases; bases with no gene match: 5.

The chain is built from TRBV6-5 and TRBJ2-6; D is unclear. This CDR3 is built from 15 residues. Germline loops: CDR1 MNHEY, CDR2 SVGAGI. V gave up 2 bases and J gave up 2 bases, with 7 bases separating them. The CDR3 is CASSYLIAGANVLTF. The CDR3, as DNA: TGTGCCAGCAGTTACCTTATCGCTGGGGCCAACGTCCTGACTTTC.

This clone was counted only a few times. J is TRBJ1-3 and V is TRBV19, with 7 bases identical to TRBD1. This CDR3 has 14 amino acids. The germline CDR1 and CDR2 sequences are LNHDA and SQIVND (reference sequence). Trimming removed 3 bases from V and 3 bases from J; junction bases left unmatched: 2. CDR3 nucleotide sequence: TGTGCCAGTAGTATGGGACAGAATGGAAACACCATATATTTT. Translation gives CASSMGQNGNTIYF.

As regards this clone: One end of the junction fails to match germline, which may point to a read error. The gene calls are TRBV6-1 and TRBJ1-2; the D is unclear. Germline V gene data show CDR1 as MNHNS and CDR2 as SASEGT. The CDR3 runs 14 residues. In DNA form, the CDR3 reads TGTGCCAGCAGTCGGACTGCAATGGGATATGGCTGCACCTTC. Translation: CASSRTAMGYGCTF.

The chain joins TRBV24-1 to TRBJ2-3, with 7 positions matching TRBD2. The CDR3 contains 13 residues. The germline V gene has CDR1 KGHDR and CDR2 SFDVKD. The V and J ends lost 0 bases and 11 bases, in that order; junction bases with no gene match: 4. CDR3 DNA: TGTGCCACCAGTGATTTGCGGCTAGCGGAGCAGTATTTT. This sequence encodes CATSDLRLAEQYF.

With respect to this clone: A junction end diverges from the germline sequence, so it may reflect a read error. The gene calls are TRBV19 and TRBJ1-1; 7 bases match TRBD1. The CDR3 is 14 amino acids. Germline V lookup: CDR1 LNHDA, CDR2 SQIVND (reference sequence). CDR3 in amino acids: CASNLQGTNTEDSF. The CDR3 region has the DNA TGTGCCAGTAATCTACAGGGGACGAACACTGAAGATTCATTT. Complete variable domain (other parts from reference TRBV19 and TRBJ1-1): DGGITQSPKYLFRKEGQNVTLSCEQNLNHDAMYWYRQDPGQGLRLIYYSQIVNDFQKGDIAEGYSVSREKKESFPLTVTSAQKNPTAFYLCASNLQGTNTEDSFGQGTRLTVV.